This T cell receptor (beta chain) was recovered during a study of beta chain features in type 1 diabetes. Study results and caveats: HLA influence on TCRB rearrangement stayed unresolved here. Insertion counts at VDJ junctions were lower in type 1 diabetes patients, who also showed more deletions there. Amplification by PCR could prefer shorter templates, with the same effect in patients and controls.

Sequenced material consisted of expressed TCRB transcripts (all of the isolated RNA was reverse transcribed). Sequencing used immunoSEQ multiplex PCR; TCRdb keeps in-frame clones, though not all of them. Of 150,000 to 190,000 clones in the sample, less than 9.5% were seen once. The CDR3 runs 15 residues. V was pared by 3 bases and J by 5 bases, with 10 bases of the junction left unmatched. Germline CDR1 is SGHNT and CDR2 is YYREEE (reference sequence). As regards this clone: The antigen is unknown.

Sorting produced populations that all topped 98% purity. Material: central memory CD4+ T cells from blood. The chain carries TRBV5-4 and TRBJ2-5; 7 bases fit TRBD2. The TCR was taken from a man between 18 and 35 years old in good health. The CDR3, as DNA: TGTGCCAGCAGCTCCCTGGGCGCGGGGGTGGAGACCCAGTACTTC. Amino acids: CASSSLGAGVETQYF.